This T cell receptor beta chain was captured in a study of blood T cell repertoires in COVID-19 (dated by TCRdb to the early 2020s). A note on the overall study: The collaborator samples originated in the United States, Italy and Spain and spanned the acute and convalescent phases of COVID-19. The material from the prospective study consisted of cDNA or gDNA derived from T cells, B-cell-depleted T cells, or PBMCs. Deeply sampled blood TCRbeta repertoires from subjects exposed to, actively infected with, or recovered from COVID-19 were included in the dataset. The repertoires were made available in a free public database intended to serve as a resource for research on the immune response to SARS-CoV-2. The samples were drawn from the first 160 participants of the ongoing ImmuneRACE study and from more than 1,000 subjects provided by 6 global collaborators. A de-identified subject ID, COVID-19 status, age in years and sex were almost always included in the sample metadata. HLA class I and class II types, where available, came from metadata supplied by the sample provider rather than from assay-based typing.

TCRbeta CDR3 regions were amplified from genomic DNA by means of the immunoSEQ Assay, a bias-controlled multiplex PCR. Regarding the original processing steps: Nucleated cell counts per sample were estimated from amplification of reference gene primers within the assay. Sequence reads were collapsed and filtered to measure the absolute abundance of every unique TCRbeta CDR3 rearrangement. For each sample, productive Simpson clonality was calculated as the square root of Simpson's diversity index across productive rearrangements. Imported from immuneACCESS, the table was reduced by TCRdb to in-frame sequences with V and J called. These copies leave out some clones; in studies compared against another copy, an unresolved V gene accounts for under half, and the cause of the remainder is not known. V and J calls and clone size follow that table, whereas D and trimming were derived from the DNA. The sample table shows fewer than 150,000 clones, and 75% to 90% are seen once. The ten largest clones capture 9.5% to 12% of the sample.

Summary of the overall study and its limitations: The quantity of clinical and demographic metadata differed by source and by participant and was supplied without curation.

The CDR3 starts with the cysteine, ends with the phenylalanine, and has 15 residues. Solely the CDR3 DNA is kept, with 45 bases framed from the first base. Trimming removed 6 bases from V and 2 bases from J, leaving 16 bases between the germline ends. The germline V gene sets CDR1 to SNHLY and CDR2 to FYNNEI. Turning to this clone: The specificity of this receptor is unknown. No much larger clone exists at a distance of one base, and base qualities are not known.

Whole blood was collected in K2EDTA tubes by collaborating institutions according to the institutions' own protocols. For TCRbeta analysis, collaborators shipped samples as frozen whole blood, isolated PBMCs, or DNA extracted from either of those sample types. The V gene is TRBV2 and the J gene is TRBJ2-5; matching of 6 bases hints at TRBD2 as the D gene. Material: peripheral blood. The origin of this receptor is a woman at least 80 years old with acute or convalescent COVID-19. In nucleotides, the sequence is TGTGCCAGCAGCCTCGGCGGAGGGGTACAAGAGACCCAGTACTTC. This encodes CASSLGGGVQETQYF. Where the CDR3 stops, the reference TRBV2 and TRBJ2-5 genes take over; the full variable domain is EPEVTQTPSHQVTQMGQEVILRCVPISNHLYFYWYRQILGQKVEFLVSFYNNEISEKSEIFDDQFSVERPDGSNFTLKIRSTKLEDSAMYFCASSLGGGVQETQYFGPGTRLLVL.